Listed here are 12 T cell receptor beta chains from one sample, sequenced in a study of shared T cell receptors in the human thymus. TCRdb's table, derived via immunoSEQ multiplex PCR, lists solely in-frame clones and lacks some. The sample lists 500,000 to 550,000 clones, 75% to 85% occurring once. These data also featured in a second study, about human thymus T cells.

Sequences were obtained from thymocytes. The receptor source for this set is a boy in the first two years of life with a congenital heart defect.

In this sample, this clone turned up a few times. The V and J genes are TRBV29-1 and TRBJ1-1; perhaps TRBD1 as D (5 bases). The CDR3 consists of 14 residues. V lost 3 bases and J 2 bases, leaving 13 bases between the germline ends. Germline-derived CDR1 and CDR2 are SQVTM and ANQGSEA. DNA of the CDR3: TGCAGCGTTGATCCGGCAGGGCTAAACACTGAAGCTTTCTTT. This sequence encodes CSVDPAGLNTEAFF. Using reference TRBV29-1 and TRBJ1-1 for the parts outside the CDR3, the full variable domain is SAVISQKPSRDICQRGTSLTIQCQVDSQVTMMFWYRQQPGQSLTLIATANQGSEATYESGFVIDKFPISRPNLTFSTLTVSNMSPEDSSIYLCSVDPAGLNTEAFFGQGTRLTVV.

The chain employs TRBV5-3 and TRBJ1-2; D is undetermined. TRBV5-3 is reported as an ORF; its role is uncertain. The CDR3 runs to 14 residues. The ends were cut back, 9 bases at V and 4 bases at J, with 19 bases in the middle. The CDR3 here is CAKKDGRLSYGYTF. The DNA of the CDR3 is TGTGCCAAAAAAGACGGGAGACTAAGCTATGGCTACACCTTC.

The chain carries TRBV7-8 and TRBJ2-3; tentative D call: TRBD2 (5 bases). CDR1 and CDR2 (germline): SGHVS, FQNEAQ. With 0 bases removed from V and 3 bases from J, the gap between germline ends came to 13 bases. The CDR3 spans 16 residues. CDR3 coding DNA: TGTGCCAGCAGCTTAGCTGGCGGGCTCGAGACAGATACGCAGTATTTT. This gives the protein CASSLAGGLETDTQYF. The entire variable domain, with the rest obtained from reference TRBV7-8 and TRBJ2-3, is as follows: GAGVSQSPRYKVAKRGQDVALRCDPISGHVSLFWYQQALGQGPEFLTYFQNEAQLDKSGLPSDRFFAERPEGSVSTLKIQRTQQEDSAVYLCASSLAGGLETDTQYFGPGTRLTVL.

The chain is built from TRBV27 and TRBJ2-7, with TRBD1 as a possible D gene (5 bases). Between the trimmed V and J ends, which lost 6 bases and 3 bases, there was a span of 9 bases. The CDR3 is made up of 12 amino acids. CDR1 is MNHEY, CDR2 SMNVEV, per germline (reference sequence). The CDR3 spells CASSLDSYEQYF. CDR3 sequence (DNA): TGTGCCAGCAGCCTTGACAGCTACGAGCAGTACTTC.

In its sample, this clone was seen a few times. The rearrangement uses TRBV11-2 and TRBJ1-3, with D maybe TRBD1 (6 bases). Per the germline V gene, CDR1 is SGHAT and CDR2 is FQNNGV. Between the trimmed V and J ends, which lost 4 bases and 1 base, there was a span of 14 bases. CDR3 length: 16 amino acids. The CDR3 nucleotides read TGTGCCAGCAGCTCCCGGGACACCTATTCTGGAAACACCATATATTTT. This encodes CASSSRDTYSGNTIYF. Combining the CDR3 with reference TRBV11-2 and TRBJ1-3 gives the whole variable domain EAGVAQSPRYKIIEKRQSVAFWCNPISGHATLYWYQQILGQGPKLLIQFQNNGVVDDSQLPKDRFSAERLKGVDSTLKIQPAKLEDSAVYLCASSSRDTYSGNTIYFGEGSWLTVV.

V usage is TRBV9 and J usage is TRBJ2-7, with 7 nucleotides matching TRBD2. Germline loops: CDR1 SGDLS, CDR2 YYNGEE. The V and J ends lost 1 base and 5 bases, in that order; junction bases with no gene match: 9. CDR3 length equals 15 residues. CDR3 in DNA: TGTGCCAGCAGCGTAAACCGTGCGGGAGTGGACGAGCAGTACTTC. This encodes CASSVNRAGVDEQYF. The full variable domain, rest sourced from reference TRBV9 and TRBJ2-7, is DSGVTQTPKHLITATGQRVTLRCSPRSGDLSVYWYQQSLDQGLQFLIQYYNGEERAKGNILERFSAQQFPDLHSELNLSSLELGDSALYFCASSVNRAGVDEQYFGPGTRLTVT.

This chain uses TRBV2 with TRBJ2-7; D unresolved. V was shortened by 6 bases and J by 4 bases, with 4 bases between the two germline ends. The CDR3 loop spans 10 amino acids. Per the germline V gene, CDR1 is SNHLY and CDR2 is FYNNEI. The CDR3 DNA sequence: TGTGCCAGCAGGGAGTACGAGCAGTACTTC. Translated: CASREYEQYF.

The gene calls are TRBV4-2 and TRBJ2-7; D is possibly TRBD2 (6 bases). Trimming stripped 1 base from V and 5 bases from J, with 18 bases between. Germline lookup yields CDR1 LGHNA and CDR2 YNFKEQ. The CDR3 covers 16 residues. CDR3 residues: CASSQGASAPSHEQYF. In DNA form, the CDR3 reads TGTGCCAGCAGCCAAGGTGCTAGCGCACCGTCCCACGAGCAGTACTTC.

The chain is built from TRBV7-9 and TRBJ2-7, with 8 bases that match TRBD1. Per the germline V gene, CDR1 is SEHNR and CDR2 is FQNEAQ (reference sequence). The V gene end was trimmed by 5 bases and the J gene end by 0 bases; junction bases not matched to a gene: 12. This CDR3 spans 17 amino acids. CDR3 residues: CASSPHTRTGRSYEQYF. In nucleotides, the CDR3 is TGTGCCAGCAGCCCACACACACGGACAGGGCGCTCCTACGAGCAGTACTTC.

This clone came up a few times. The chain carries TRBV7-2 and TRBJ2-1; unclear D gene. The germline CDR1 and CDR2 sequences are SGHTA and FQGNSA. V was cut by 6 bases and J by 12 bases, with 12 bases left in between. The CDR3 totals 11 residues. DNA for the CDR3: TGTGCCAGCAGGCATAGCATAACGCAGTTCTTC. This codes for CASRHSITQFF.

This clone occurred once. CDR3 DNA: TGTGCCAGTAGTAATCCGGGGAGTCAGCCCCAGCATTTT. Residues: CASSNPGSQPQHF. This sequence joins TRBV19 and TRBJ1-5, with D uncertain. The V end lost 4 bases, the J end lost 6 bases, and 10 bases lay between the germline ends. Germline V gene data show CDR1 as LNHDA and CDR2 as SQIVND (reference sequence). CDR3 length equals 13 residues. Complete variable domain (other parts from reference TRBV19 and TRBJ1-5): DGGITQSPKYLFRKEGQNVTLSCEQNLNHDAMYWYRQDPGQGLRLIYYSQIVNDFQKGDIAEGYSVSREKKESFPLTVTSAQKNPTAFYLCASSNPGSQPQHFGDGTRLSIL.

This chain joins TRBV7-6 and TRBJ2-1; no reliable D call. The length of the CDR3 is 15 residues. The V end lost 0 bases, the J end lost 2 bases, and 8 bases lay between the germline ends. The germline gives CDR1 SGHVS, CDR2 FNYEAQ. In DNA, the CDR3 is TGTGCCAGCAGCTTAGCGCCGGGTGCCTACAATGAGCAGTTCTTC. It codes for CASSLAPGAYNEQFF.